This T cell receptor beta chain is drawn from a study of graft-versus-host responses after intestinal transplantation. General study points: Some patients had graft-donor T cell macrochimerism. In their allografts, the ratios of graft-versus-host to host-versus-graft T cell clones were high.

The data were produced by immunoSEQ multiplex PCR, yet TCRdb's version contains in-frame clones alone and is incomplete. Seen here are tens of thousands of clones, roughly 89% observed once, and the top ten hold 2.5% to 3%. Points on this clone: The antigen is undetermined.

From germline, CDR1 is SGHAT and CDR2 FQNNGV. The CDR3 sequence is 15 residues long. V shed 3 bases and J shed 4 bases, with 15 bases lying between them. The chain employs TRBV11-2 and TRBJ2-5; a possible D gene is TRBD1 (6 bases). The receptor's source is a human patient who received an intestinal transplant, so some T cells may come from the graft donor. The material was PBMCs, obtained almost 120 days after intestinal transplantation. The CDR3 region has the DNA TGTGCCAGCAGCTTCCCAGGGGTCTATGGAGAGACCCAGTACTTC. Translating gives CASSFPGVYGETQYF.